The 2 T cell receptor beta chains given below trace back to one sample, sequenced in a study of T cells in narcolepsy. TCRdb's copy holds only in-frame clones and misses some; the assay was immunoSEQ multiplex PCR. The top ten hold over 0.55% of the sample, which has approximately 24,000 clones, 70% to 85% seen once. The sample taken for sequencing was CD45RA- memory CD4+ T cells from PBMCs. The receptors stem from a human donor with narcolepsy.

V gene TRBV27 combines with J gene TRBJ2-5, with 11 bases matching TRBD2. Germline trimming cut 4 bases from V and 4 bases from J; bases unmatched to any gene: 2. Germline loops: CDR1 MNHEY, CDR2 SMNVEV (reference sequence). The CDR3 totals 14 residues. The CDR3 DNA reads TGTGCCAGCAGTTCAGGACTAGCGGGAGAGACCCAGTACTTC. Translated: CASSSGLAGETQYF.

This clone has a handful of counts. The V and J genes are TRBV5-4 and TRBJ1-2, with unresolved D. The V gene lost 3 bases and the J gene lost 5 bases, with 11 bases spanning the gap. Per the germline V gene, CDR1 is SGHNT and CDR2 is YYREEE (reference sequence). The CDR3 contains 13 residues. CDR3 nucleotide sequence: TGTGCCAGCAGCTCCTTGACGGTTTATGGCTACACCTTC. Its translation is CASSSLTVYGYTF. The full variable domain, rest sourced from reference TRBV5-4 and TRBJ1-2, is ETGVTQSPTHLIKTRGQQVTLRCSSQSGHNTVSWYQQALGQGPQFIFQYYREEENGRGNFPPRFSGLQFPNYSSELNVNALELDDSALYLCASSSLTVYGYTFGSGTRLTVV.